This entry concerns a single T cell receptor beta chain. The antigen remains undetermined. From germline, CDR1 is SGHRS and CDR2 YFSETQ. Trimming removed 4 bases from V and 0 bases from J, with 13 bases in between. There are 16 residues in the CDR3. This sample was taken from a study of cytomegalovirus exposure and HLA in healthy donors. Findings and caveats of the study: The likely explanation for a cluster of highly shared sequence variants was sequencing artifact. CMV serostatus was the sole immune exposure information available. Most TCR sequences showed up rarely, but some public TCRs showed up in many donors.

The PCR was carried out with 60 Vbeta primers and 13 Jbeta primers. Under the authors' procedure: Around 10 million shared chains were among some 75 million unique TCR beta chains counted in a later analysis. The data were produced by immunoSEQ multiplex PCR, yet TCRdb's version contains in-frame clones alone and is incomplete. That table is the source of V, J and clone size, and D and trimming were worked out from the DNA. The data show about 95,000 clones, 76% seen once. This chain links TRBV5-1 with TRBJ2-2; the D is unclear. The receptor was isolated from a man under 40 in good health and CMV-seropositive. What was sequenced was PBMCs. CDR3 nucleotide sequence: TGCGCCAGCAGCAAACTGTCGATGTCGAACACCGGGGAGCTGTTTTTT. It codes for CASSKLSMSNTGELFF.